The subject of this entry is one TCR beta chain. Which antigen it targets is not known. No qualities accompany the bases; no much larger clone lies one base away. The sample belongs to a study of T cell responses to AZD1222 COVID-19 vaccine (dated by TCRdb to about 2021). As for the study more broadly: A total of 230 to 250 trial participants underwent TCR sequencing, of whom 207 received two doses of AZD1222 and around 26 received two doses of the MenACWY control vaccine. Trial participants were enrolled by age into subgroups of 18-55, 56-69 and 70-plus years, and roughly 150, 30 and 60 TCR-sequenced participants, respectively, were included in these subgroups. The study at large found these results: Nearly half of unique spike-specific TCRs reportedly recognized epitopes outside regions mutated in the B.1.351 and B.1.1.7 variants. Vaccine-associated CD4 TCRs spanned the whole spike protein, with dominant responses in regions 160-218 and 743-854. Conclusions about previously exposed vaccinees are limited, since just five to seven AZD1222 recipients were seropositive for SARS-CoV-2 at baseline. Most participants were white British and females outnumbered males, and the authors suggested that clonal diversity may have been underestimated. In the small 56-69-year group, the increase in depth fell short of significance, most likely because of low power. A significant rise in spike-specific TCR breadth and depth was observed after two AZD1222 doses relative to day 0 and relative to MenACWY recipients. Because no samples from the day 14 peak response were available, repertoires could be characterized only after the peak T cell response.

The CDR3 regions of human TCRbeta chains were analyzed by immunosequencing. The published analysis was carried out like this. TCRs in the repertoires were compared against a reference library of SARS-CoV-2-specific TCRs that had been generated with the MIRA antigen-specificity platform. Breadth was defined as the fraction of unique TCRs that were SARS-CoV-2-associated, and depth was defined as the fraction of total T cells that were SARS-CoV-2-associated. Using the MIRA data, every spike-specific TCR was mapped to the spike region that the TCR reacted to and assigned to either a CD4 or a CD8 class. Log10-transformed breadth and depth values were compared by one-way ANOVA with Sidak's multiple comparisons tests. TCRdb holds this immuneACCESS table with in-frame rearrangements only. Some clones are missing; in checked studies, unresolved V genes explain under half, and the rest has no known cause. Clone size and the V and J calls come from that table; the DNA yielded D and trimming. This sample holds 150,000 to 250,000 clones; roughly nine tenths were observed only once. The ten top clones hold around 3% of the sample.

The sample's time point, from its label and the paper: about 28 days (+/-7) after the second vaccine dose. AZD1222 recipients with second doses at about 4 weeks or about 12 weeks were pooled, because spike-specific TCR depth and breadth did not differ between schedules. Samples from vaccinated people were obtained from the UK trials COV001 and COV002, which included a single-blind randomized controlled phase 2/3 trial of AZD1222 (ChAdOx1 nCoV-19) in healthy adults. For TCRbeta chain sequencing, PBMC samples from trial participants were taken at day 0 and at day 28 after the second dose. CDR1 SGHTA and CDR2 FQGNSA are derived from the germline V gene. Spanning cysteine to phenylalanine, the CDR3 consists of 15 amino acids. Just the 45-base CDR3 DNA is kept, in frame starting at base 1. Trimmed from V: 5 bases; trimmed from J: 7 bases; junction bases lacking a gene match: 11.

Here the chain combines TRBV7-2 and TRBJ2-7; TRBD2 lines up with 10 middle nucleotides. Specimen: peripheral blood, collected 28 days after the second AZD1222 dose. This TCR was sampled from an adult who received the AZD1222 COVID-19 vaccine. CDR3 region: CASSPLASGRGEQYF. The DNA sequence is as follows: TGTGCCAGCAGCCCATTAGCTAGCGGGAGAGGGGAGCAGTACTTC.